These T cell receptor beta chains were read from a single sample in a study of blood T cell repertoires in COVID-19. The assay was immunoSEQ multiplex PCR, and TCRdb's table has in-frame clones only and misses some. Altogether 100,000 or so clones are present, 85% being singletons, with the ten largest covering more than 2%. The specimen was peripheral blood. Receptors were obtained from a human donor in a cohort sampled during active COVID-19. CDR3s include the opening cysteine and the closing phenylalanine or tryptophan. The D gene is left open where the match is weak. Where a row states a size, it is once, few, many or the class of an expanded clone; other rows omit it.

CDR3aa: CASRSSMNTEAFF
CDR3nt: TGTGCCAGCAGATCATCCATGAACACTGAAGCTTTCTTT
d_gene: NA
abundance: NA
v_gene: TRBV7-8
j_gene: TRBJ1-1

CDR3aa: CASSLQSSYEQYF
CDR3nt: TGTGCCAGCAGTTTACAGTCCTCCTACGAGCAGTACTTC
d_gene: NA
abundance: NA
v_gene: TRBV12-3/TRBV12-4
j_gene: TRBJ2-7

CDR3aa: CATSQGQNQETQYF
CDR3nt: TGTGCCACCAGCCAGGGACAGAACCAAGAGACCCAGTACTTC
d_gene: TRBD1
abundance: NA
v_gene: TRBV24-1
j_gene: TRBJ2-5

CDR3aa: CASSTHRGQSTEAFF
CDR3nt: TGTGCCAGCAGCACCCACAGGGGGCAGAGCACTGAAGCTTTCTTT
d_gene: TRBD1
abundance: NA
v_gene: TRBV11-2
j_gene: TRBJ1-1

CDR3aa: CSVENRGLAKNIQYF
CDR3nt: TGCAGCGTGGAAAACAGGGGTCTAGCCAAAAACATTCAGTACTTC
d_gene: TRBD1
abundance: NA
v_gene: TRBV29-1
j_gene: TRBJ2-4

CDR3aa: CASSLRGVGETQYF
CDR3nt: TGTGCCAGCAGCTTGCGGGGGGTAGGGGAGACCCAGTACTTC
d_gene: TRBD2
abundance: NA
v_gene: TRBV5-4
j_gene: TRBJ2-5

CDR3aa: CASSPRQGTDTQYF
CDR3nt: TGTGCCAGCAGCCCTAGACAGGGCACAGATACGCAGTATTTT
d_gene: NA
abundance: NA
v_gene: TRBV5-4
j_gene: TRBJ2-3

CDR3aa: CASSLTSGGREQFF
CDR3nt: TGTGCCAGCAGCCTGACTAGCGGGGGGAGAGAGCAGTTCTTC
d_gene: TRBD2
abundance: NA
v_gene: TRBV7-9
j_gene: TRBJ2-1

CDR3aa: CASLEGGFPYNEQFF
CDR3nt: TGTGCCAGCTTGGAGGGGGGGTTCCCCTACAATGAGCAGTTCTTC
d_gene: NA
abundance: NA
v_gene: TRBV11-2
j_gene: TRBJ2-1

CDR3aa: CASSPETSGGGETQYF
CDR3nt: TGTGCCAGCAGCCCCGAGACTAGCGGGGGCGGAGAGACCCAGTACTTC
d_gene: TRBD2
abundance: few
v_gene: TRBV9
j_gene: TRBJ2-5

CDR3aa: CASSLGVGGSYEQYF
CDR3nt: TGTGCCAGTTCGCTTGGGGTCGGGGGGTCCTACGAGCAGTACTTC
d_gene: TRBD2
abundance: NA
v_gene: TRBV19
j_gene: TRBJ2-7

CDR3aa: CASRDRGNRNTEAFF
CDR3nt: TGTGCCAGCAGGGACAGGGGGAACCGGAACACTGAAGCTTTCTTT
d_gene: TRBD1
abundance: NA
v_gene: TRBV3-1/TRBV3-2
j_gene: TRBJ1-1

CDR3aa: CASSQRGVEGSPLHF
CDR3nt: TGTGCCAGCAGCCAAAGGGGCGTGGAAGGCTCACCCCTCCACTTT
d_gene: NA
abundance: few
v_gene: TRBV3-1/TRBV3-2
j_gene: TRBJ1-6

CDR3aa: CASSYSEVGQPQHF
CDR3nt: TGTGCCAGCAGTTACTCGGAGGTTGGGCAGCCCCAGCATTTT
d_gene: NA
abundance: few
v_gene: TRBV6-6
j_gene: TRBJ1-5

CDR3aa: CASSKQGAGEDTQYF
CDR3nt: TGTGCCAGCTCAAAACAGGGGGCCGGGGAAGATACGCAGTATTTT
d_gene: TRBD1
abundance: NA
v_gene: TRBV18
j_gene: TRBJ2-3

CDR3aa: CASSQDTGVRSGNTIYF
CDR3nt: TGCGCCAGCAGCCAAGATACGGGAGTCCGCTCTGGAAACACCATATATTTT
d_gene: NA
abundance: NA
v_gene: TRBV4-1
j_gene: TRBJ1-3

CDR3aa: CASSSPGQPFYGYTF
CDR3nt: TGTGCCAGCAGCTCGCCGGGACAGCCCTTTTATGGCTACACCTTC
d_gene: TRBD1
abundance: NA
v_gene: TRBV7-8
j_gene: TRBJ1-2

CDR3aa: CASSPTGNYGYTF
CDR3nt: TGTGCCAGCAGTCCCACAGGGAACTATGGCTACACCTTC
d_gene: NA
abundance: NA
v_gene: TRBV28
j_gene: TRBJ1-2

CDR3aa: CASSPGLAAGWETQYF
CDR3nt: TGTGCCAGTAGCCCGGGACTAGCGGCGGGATGGGAGACCCAGTACTTC
d_gene: TRBD2
abundance: NA
v_gene: TRBV19
j_gene: TRBJ2-5

CDR3aa: CAAGTGEETQYF
CDR3nt: TGTGCCGCCGGGACAGGGGAAGAGACCCAGTACTTC
d_gene: TRBD1
abundance: NA
v_gene: TRBV10-3
j_gene: TRBJ2-5

CDR3aa: CASSYDRFGEQYF
CDR3nt: TGTGCCAGCAGTTACGACAGGTTTGGGGAGCAGTACTTC
d_gene: NA
abundance: NA
v_gene: TRBV6-6
j_gene: TRBJ2-7

CDR3aa: CASSRDTNYGYTF
CDR3nt: TGTGCCAGCAGCCGGGACACGAACTATGGCTACACCTTC
d_gene: NA
abundance: once
v_gene: TRBV7-9
j_gene: TRBJ1-2

CDR3aa: CASSHPRGLGYNEQFF
CDR3nt: TGTGCCAGCAGCCACCCTAGGGGCCTCGGCTACAATGAGCAGTTCTTC
d_gene: NA
abundance: NA
v_gene: TRBV6-2/TRBV6-3
j_gene: TRBJ2-1

CDR3aa: CASSLPGHVLNYGYTF
CDR3nt: TGTGCCAGCAGCCTCCCAGGACACGTTTTAAACTATGGCTACACCTTC
d_gene: NA
abundance: NA
v_gene: TRBV5-6
j_gene: TRBJ1-2

CDR3aa: CASSLGGAGGFNEQFF
CDR3nt: TGTGCCAGCAGCTTAGGGGGGGCAGGGGGCTTTAATGAGCAGTTCTTC
d_gene: NA
abundance: medium-sized
v_gene: TRBV5-4
j_gene: TRBJ2-1

CDR3aa: CATSDLVSYEQYF
CDR3nt: TGTGCCACCAGTGATTTAGTCAGTTACGAGCAGTACTTC
d_gene: NA
abundance: NA
v_gene: TRBV24-1
j_gene: TRBJ2-7

CDR3aa: CASSVSGGDTGELFF
CDR3nt: TGTGCCAGCAGTGTTTCGGGGGGCGACACCGGGGAGCTGTTTTTT
d_gene: NA
abundance: NA
v_gene: TRBV6-4
j_gene: TRBJ2-2

CDR3aa: CASNSKTGGTSPLHF
CDR3nt: TGTGCCAGTAATTCGAAGACAGGCGGAACCTCACCCCTCCACTTT
d_gene: NA
abundance: NA
v_gene: TRBV19
j_gene: TRBJ1-6

CDR3aa: CASSSGQSTDTQYF
CDR3nt: TGTGCCAGCAGCTCGGGACAGAGCACAGATACGCAGTATTTT
d_gene: TRBD1
abundance: once
v_gene: TRBV13
j_gene: TRBJ2-3